The rows below give T cell receptor beta chains drawn from one sample of a study of blood T cell repertoires in COVID-19. Only in-frame clones appear in the TCRdb table, and some are missing; sequencing was by immunoSEQ multiplex PCR. The repertoire includes over 65,000 clones, roughly nine tenths of them detected once, and just over 9% sits in the top ten. Sequencing was performed on peripheral blood. These receptors were collected from a human donor in a cohort sampled during active COVID-19. Both conserved end residues are part of each CDR3. The D gene is left open where the match is weak. Expanded clones are given a class, and other clones once, few, many or no size at all.

abundance	v_gene	j_gene	d_gene	CDR3aa	CDR3nt
.	TRBV7-2	TRBJ2-1	.	CASSLVGADSYNEQFF	TGTGCCAGCAGCTTAGTTGGAGCGGATTCCTACAATGAGCAGTTCTTC
.	TRBV4-1	TRBJ1-5	.	CASSQDAGTTHQPQHF	TGCGCCAGCAGCCAAGATGCAGGAACGACCCATCAGCCCCAGCATTTT
once	TRBV18	TRBJ2-7	TRBD1	CASSRGQGTYEQYF	TGTGCCAGCTCACGAGGACAGGGTACCTACGAGCAGTACTTC
.	TRBV5-1	TRBJ2-1	TRBD2	CASSRLAGGDNEQFF	TGCGCCAGCAGCAGACTAGCGGGAGGGGACAATGAGCAGTTCTTC
.	TRBV27	TRBJ1-2	.	CASSLRGSYGYTF	TGTGCCAGCAGTTTGCGGGGCAGCTATGGCTACACCTTC
once	TRBV15	TRBJ2-3	TRBD2	CATSTSGRATDTQYF	TGTGCCACCAGCACTAGCGGGAGGGCCACAGATACGCAGTATTTT
.	TRBV2	TRBJ1-2	TRBD1	CASSPTGVGPGYTF	TGTGCCAGCAGTCCGACAGGGGTGGGACCTGGCTACACCTTC
.	TRBV20-1	TRBJ2-1	TRBD2	CSASELAGELGNEQFF	TGCAGTGCTAGTGAACTAGCGGGAGAGTTAGGTAATGAGCAGTTCTTC
.	TRBV25-1	TRBJ2-2	.	CASSTTGTGELFF	TGTGCCAGCAGCACTACAGGGACCGGGGAGCTGTTTTTT
.	TRBV28	TRBJ2-1	TRBD2	CASSLALAGNNEQFF	TGTGCCAGCAGTTTAGCTCTAGCGGGTAACAATGAGCAGTTCTTC
once	TRBV28	TRBJ1-3	.	CASSAAAGSGNTIYF	TGTGCCAGCAGTGCCGCCGCGGGCTCTGGAAACACCATATATTTT
.	TRBV5-5	TRBJ2-2	TRBD1	CASSDRDRGTGELFF	TGTGCCAGCAGCGACCGGGACAGGGGCACCGGGGAGCTGTTTTTT
.	TRBV7-9	TRBJ1-5	.	CASSYGQTNQPQHF	TGTGCCAGCAGTTATGGACAGACGAATCAGCCCCAGCATTTT
.	TRBV29-1	TRBJ2-1	TRBD2	CSVVLAGGPSEQFF	TGCAGCGTTGTATTGGCGGGAGGGCCGAGTGAGCAGTTCTTC
.	TRBV30	TRBJ2-1	TRBD2	CAWTKTSGAYNEQFF	TGTGCCTGGACCAAGACTAGCGGTGCCTACAATGAGCAGTTCTTC
.	TRBV3-1/TRBV3-2	TRBJ1-6	.	CASSQAQGLTGNSPLHF	TGTGCCAGCAGCCAGGCGCAGGGGCTGACGGGGAATTCACCCCTCCACTTT
.	TRBV5-1	TRBJ2-1	.	CASSFKGWGDDYNEQFF	TGCGCCAGCAGTTTCAAAGGTTGGGGGGATGACTACAATGAGCAGTTCTTC
.	TRBV7-8	TRBJ2-3	TRBD1	CASSHEGAGDTQYF	TGTGCCAGCAGCCACGAGGGGGCGGGAGATACGCAGTATTTT
.	TRBV3-1/TRBV3-2	TRBJ1-6	TRBD1	CASSPGTGDNSPLHF	TGTGCCAGCAGCCCAGGGACAGGTGATAATTCACCCCTCCACTTT
.	TRBV7-2	TRBJ2-1	TRBD2	CASSLVAGGSYNEQFF	TGTGCCAGCAGCTTAGTAGCGGGGGGGTCCTACAATGAGCAGTTCTTC
.	TRBV9	TRBJ2-5	.	CASSVTRGSPTAPQETQYF	TGTGCCAGCAGCGTAACTCGAGGGTCTCCTACGGCACCTCAAGAGACCCAGTACTTC
.	TRBV6-2/TRBV6-3	TRBJ2-1	.	CASSLLEGSYNEQFF	TGTGCCAGCAGTTTACTAGAGGGATCCTACAATGAGCAGTTCTTC
medium-sized	TRBV7-2	TRBJ1-1	TRBD1	CASSLSGTGDTEAFF	TGTGCCAGCAGCTTAAGTGGGACAGGGGACACTGAAGCTTTCTTT
.	TRBV27	TRBJ1-1	.	CASRLDRNTEAFF	TGTGCCAGCAGGTTAGACAGGAACACTGAAGCTTTCTTT
once	TRBV23-1	TRBJ2-2	TRBD1	CASSQSWGQETPNTGELFF	TGCGCCAGCAGTCAATCGTGGGGACAGGAGACTCCGAACACCGGGGAGCTGTTTTTT
few	TRBV5-4	TRBJ2-1	.	CASSFSVNNEQFF	TGTGCCAGCAGCTTCTCGGTCAACAATGAGCAGTTCTTC
.	TRBV7-3	TRBJ1-1	TRBD1	CASSLEGTGDTEAFF	TGTGCCAGCAGCCTAGAGGGGACAGGGGACACTGAAGCTTTCTTT
.	TRBV7-6	TRBJ1-2	.	CASSLQGGSYGYTF	TGTGCCAGCAGCTTACAGGGAGGGTCGTATGGCTACACCTTC
.	TRBV7-9	TRBJ2-3	.	CASSLETSTDTQYF	TGTGCCAGCAGCTTAGAGACTAGCACAGATACGCAGTATTTT
.	TRBV5-1	TRBJ2-3	TRBD2	CASTRGGSGTDTQYF	TGCGCCAGCACCCGGGGGGGGTCAGGCACAGATACGCAGTATTTT
.	TRBV3-1/TRBV3-2	TRBJ1-2	.	CASSLTNYGYTF	TGTGCCAGCAGCCTAACAAACTATGGCTACACCTTC
.	TRBV28	TRBJ2-1	.	CASRGQVHNEQFF	TGTGCCAGCAGGGGGCAGGTGCACAATGAGCAGTTCTTC
.	TRBV29-1	TRBJ2-1	TRBD2	CSVEILAGGPVGNEQFF	TGCAGCGTTGAAATCTTAGCGGGAGGGCCGGTGGGCAATGAGCAGTTCTTC
.	TRBV4-3	TRBJ1-2	TRBD1	CASSHRDSENYGYTF	TGCGCCAGCAGCCACCGGGACAGCGAAAACTATGGCTACACCTTC